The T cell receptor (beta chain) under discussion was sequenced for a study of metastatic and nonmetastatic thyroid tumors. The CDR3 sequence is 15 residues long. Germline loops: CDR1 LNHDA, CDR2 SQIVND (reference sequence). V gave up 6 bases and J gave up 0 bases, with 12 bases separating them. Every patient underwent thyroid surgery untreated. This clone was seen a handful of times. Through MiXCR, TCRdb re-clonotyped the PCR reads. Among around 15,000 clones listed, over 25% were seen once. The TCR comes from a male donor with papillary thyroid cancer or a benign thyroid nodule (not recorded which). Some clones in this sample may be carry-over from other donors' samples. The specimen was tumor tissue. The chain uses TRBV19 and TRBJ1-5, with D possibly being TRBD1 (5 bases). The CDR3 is CASRPGGSSNQPQHF. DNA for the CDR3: TGTGCCAGTAGGCCGGGGGGGTCTAGCAATCAGCCCCAGCATTTT.